This T cell receptor (beta chain) was identified during a study of blood T cell repertoires in COVID-19. TCRdb's copy holds only in-frame clones and misses some; the assay was immunoSEQ multiplex PCR. The sample comprises 130,000 to 150,000 clones, approximately 86% of which are singletons, and approximately 4.3% rests with the top ten. All exposed participants met a person with COVID-19 within 2 weeks before entering the study. This CDR3 comprises 17 residues. The chain joins TRBV21-1 to TRBJ1-6; the table names TRBD1, a call not compared with the DNA. TRBV21-1 is labeled a pseudogene. Material: PBMCs or T cells enriched from blood (not recorded which). The TCR was taken from a woman in her forties who had been exposed to COVID-19. CDR3 region: CASSKGRQGFMSSPLHF. The CDR3 DNA follows: TGTGCCAGCAGCAAAGGTAGACAGGGCTTTATGAGTTCACCCCTCCACTTT.